The 28 T cell receptor beta chains listed next were all sequenced from one sample in a study of T cells in Graves' hyperthyroidism and ophthalmopathy. From RNA transcripts, TCR beta CDR3 regions were amplified. The HTBI primer set was used in a first-round RT-PCR of the TCR CDR3. TCRdb itself ran the multiplex PCR reads through MiXCR, one entry per CDR3 protein. The table records under 250,000 distinct CDR3 sequences, approximately 25% of them present only once. The specimen sequenced was blood. Receptors were obtained from a woman in her forties with Graves' ophthalmopathy.

This clonotype showed up many times. This chain uses TRBV5-1 with TRBJ1-1; 7 bases align to TRBD1. The trim removed 1 base at V and 1 base at J, leaving 1 base unmatched. CDR3 length: 14 residues. From germline, CDR1 is SGHRS and CDR2 YFSETQ. CDR3 sequence reads: CASSLTGENTEAFF. CDR3 in DNA: TGCGCCAGCAGCTTGACAGGGGAGAACACTGAAGCTTTCTTT.

This chain links TRBV28 with TRBJ2-7; D possibly corresponds to TRBD2 (6 bases). Trimming cost V 7 bases and J 6 bases, with 22 bases left between them. This CDR3 comprises 15 residues. The germline CDR1 and CDR2 sequences are MDHEN and SYDVKM. The CDR3 coding sequence is TGTGCCAGCACCCTTGGGCGACTAGATCACGGCGAGCAGTACTTC. Translated: CASTLGRLDHGEQYF.

This clonotype was detected many times. J is TRBJ1-1 and V is TRBV5-1, with D possibly TRBD1 on 6 matching bases. CDR1 and CDR2 (germline): SGHRS, YFSETQ. The V gene lost 3 bases and the J gene lost 3 bases, with 18 bases spanning the gap. The CDR3 totals 16 residues. The CDR3 reads CASSWRAGVKDTEAFF. The DNA for the CDR3 is TGCGCCAGCAGCTGGAGGGCAGGGGTTAAGGACACTGAAGCTTTCTTT.

This rearrangement joins TRBV7-2 to TRBJ2-4; either TRBD1 or TRBD2 may supply D (5 bases each). The CDR3 runs 15 residues. Trimming shortened V by 2 bases and J by 6 bases, and 14 bases separated the two germline ends. The V gene's germline CDR1 is SGHTA and CDR2 FQGNSA. The CDR3, as DNA: TGTGCCAGCAGCTTACGCTGGGGTGGGGGAAACATTCAGTACTTC. This translates into CASSLRWGGGNIQYF.

This clonotype was counted at least ten times. The chain uses TRBV6-1 and TRBJ2-7; possible D gene TRBD1, 5 bases. Germline CDR1 and CDR2: MNHNS and SASEGT. Trimming shortened V by 0 bases and J by 3 bases, and 12 bases separated the two germline ends. The CDR3 is 15 residues long. CDR3 in DNA: TGTGCCAGCAGTGAAGCGCTGGTCCAGGGCTACGAGCAGTACTTC. Encoded protein: CASSEALVQGYEQYF.

The chain recombines TRBV10-3 with TRBJ2-7; TRBD1 matches 11 bases. The CDR3 extends over 14 amino acids. J was trimmed by 4 bases and V by 6 bases; bases with no gene match: 5. Per germline, CDR1 ENHRY and CDR2 SYGVKD. CDR3 protein: CAIRTGTGGYEQYF. CDR3 DNA: TGTGCCATCAGGACCGGGACAGGGGGATACGAGCAGTACTTC.

This clonotype appeared many times. This chain connects TRBV7-9 to TRBJ2-7; 10 nucleotides agree with TRBD1. The CDR3 contains 14 residues. The V segment lost 5 bases and the J segment 0 bases; nucleotides outside the gene matches: 1. Germline V gives CDR1 SEHNR, CDR2 FQNEAQ (reference sequence). CDR3 coding DNA: TGTGCCAGCAGCGGACAGGGGGACTCCTACGAGCAGTACTTC. This translates into CASSGQGDSYEQYF.

This clonotype occurred a few times. V and J are TRBV18 and TRBJ1-6; D gene ambiguous. The CDR3 is 15 residues long. Germline V CDR1 and CDR2: KGHSH, LQKENI. The ends were cut back, 0 bases at V and 0 bases at J, with 3 bases in the middle. Here the CDR3 DNA reads TGTGCCAGCTCACCACCGAACTCCTATAATTCACCCCTCCACTTT. Its translation is CASSPPNSYNSPLHF. The variable domain in full, with the rest retrieved from reference TRBV18 and TRBJ1-6, is NAGVMQNPRHLVRRRGQEARLRCSPMKGHSHVYWYRQLPEEGLKFMVYLQKENIIDESGMPKERFSAEFPKEGPSILRIQQVVRGDSAAYFCASSPPNSYNSPLHFGNGTRLTVT.

This clonotype was recorded at least ten times. This chain connects TRBV28 to TRBJ2-5; D remains ambiguous. CDR3 size: 14 residues. The germline V and J ends were trimmed by 10 bases and 5 bases, with 20 bases remaining between them. CDR1 is MDHEN and CDR2 is SYDVKM in the germline V gene. CDR3 sequence reads: CATSSLGAEETQYF. The CDR3 DNA is TGTGCCACCTCCTCCCTGGGCGCGGAGGAGACCCAGTACTTC.

This clonotype came up many times. J is TRBJ2-7 and V is TRBV13; no clear D. This CDR3 spans 15 amino acids. Germline assignment: CDR1 PRHDT and CDR2 FYEKMQ (reference sequence). V was pared by 3 bases and J by 0 bases, with 12 bases between. CDR3 region: CASSFGRKSSYEQYF. In nucleotides, the CDR3 is TGTGCCAGCAGCTTCGGAAGGAAAAGCTCCTACGAGCAGTACTTC. The full variable domain, with the rest looked up from reference TRBV13 and TRBJ2-7, is AAGVIQSPRHLIKEKRETATLKCYPIPRHDTVYWYQQGPGQDPQFLISFYEKMQSDKGSIPDRFSAQQFSDYHSELNMSSLELGDSALYFCASSFGRKSSYEQYFGPGTRLTVT.

This clonotype was counted at least ten times. The rearrangement joins TRBV2 to TRBJ2-7; D remains ambiguous. V was cut by 4 bases and J by 2 bases, with 9 bases left in between. CDR3 length: 13 residues. CDR1 and CDR2 from the germline V gene are SNHLY and FYNNEI. The CDR3 bases are TGTGCCAGCAGTGTAGTCGGAGCCTACGAGCAGTACTTC. Encoded protein: CASSVVGAYEQYF.

This clonotype was seen repeatedly, ten times or more. This chain connects TRBV6-5 to TRBJ1-2; perhaps TRBD1 as D (5 bases). Germline values: CDR1 MNHEY, CDR2 SVGAGI. The V end lost 4 bases, the J end lost 7 bases, and 19 bases lay between the germline ends. The CDR3 is 15 amino acids. The CDR3 reads CASSSMGTTGAGYTF. The DNA of the CDR3 is TGTGCCAGCAGTTCTATGGGGACCACGGGCGCTGGCTACACCTTC.

This clonotype was seen ten or more times. The chain joins TRBV12-3 or TRBV12-4 to TRBJ1-5; TRBD1 matches 9 bases. Trimming removed 5 bases from V and 8 bases from J; junction bases left unmatched: 7. The CDR3 runs 14 residues. This CDR3 is CASSRRDRAKPQHF. The DNA of the CDR3 is TGTGCCAGCAGTCGCCGGGACAGGGCTAAGCCCCAGCATTTT.

This clonotype was detected ten times or more. This rearrangement joins TRBV9 to TRBJ2-7, with a possible D match to TRBD1 (6 bases). Germline-derived CDR1 and CDR2 are SGDLS and YYNGEE. The CDR3 is made up of 14 amino acids. The ends were cut back, 4 bases at V and 4 bases at J, with 15 bases in the middle. CDR3 protein: CASSLDDRRYEQYF. The CDR3 coding sequence is TGTGCCAGCAGCCTAGACGACAGGAGGTACGAGCAGTACTTC. The full variable domain, with the rest looked up from reference TRBV9 and TRBJ2-7, is DSGVTQTPKHLITATGQRVTLRCSPRSGDLSVYWYQQSLDQGLQFLIQYYNGEERAKGNILERFSAQQFPDLHSELNLSSLELGDSALYFCASSLDDRRYEQYFGPGTRLTVT.

This clonotype was found a few times. The chain employs TRBV7-3 and TRBJ1-1, with TRBD1 as a possible D gene (5 bases). The CDR3 contains 15 residues. Trimming left V 5 bases short and J 0 bases short, with 13 bases between. Germline V gene data show CDR1 as SGHTA and CDR2 as FQGTGA. The CDR3 DNA follows: TGTGCCAGCAGCCCACCCGACAGAATGAACACTGAAGCTTTCTTT. Translating gives CASSPPDRMNTEAFF. Full variable domain (rest looked up from reference TRBV7-3 and TRBJ1-1): GAGVSQTPSNKVTEKGKYVELRCDPISGHTALYWYRQSLGQGPEFLIYFQGTGAADDSGLPNDRFFAVRPEGSVSTLKIQRTERGDSAVYLCASSPPDRMNTEAFFGQGTRLTVV.

This clonotype was found many times. The genes are TRBV20-1 and TRBJ1-1; TRBD1 is a possible D gene (5 bases). The ends were cut back, 4 bases at V and 5 bases at J, with 20 bases in the middle. CDR3 length: 15 amino acids. From germline, CDR1 is DFQATT and CDR2 SNEGSKA (reference sequence). The CDR3 sequence: CSAIPGTFVRTEAFF. The DNA of the CDR3 is TGCAGTGCTATCCCCGGGACCTTCGTGAGGACTGAAGCTTTCTTT.

V is TRBV12-3 or TRBV12-4 and J is TRBJ1-2, with D perhaps TRBD1 (5 bases). The V and J ends lost 6 bases and 2 bases respectively, with 10 bases between them. The CDR3 has 13 residues. The CDR3 bases are TGTGCCAGCAGCCCCCCAGGGAACTATGGCTACACCTTC. Its translation: CASSPPGNYGYTF.

This clonotype was seen at least ten times. DNA for the CDR3: TGTGCCAGCAGTTCCAGACAGGGTGGGTCAACGGGGGAGCTGTTTTTT. Protein product: CASSSRQGGSTGELFF. This chain joins TRBV12-3 or TRBV12-4 and TRBJ2-2, with TRBD1 matching over 7 bases. The CDR3 loop spans 16 amino acids. V was pared by 4 bases and J by 8 bases, with 13 bases of the junction left unmatched.

This clonotype was seen repeatedly, ten times or more. The chain uses TRBV10-3 and TRBJ2-2; 8 bases match TRBD2. The CDR3 covers 16 residues. Per germline, CDR1 ENHRY and CDR2 SYGVKD. With V trimmed by 3 bases and J by 6 bases, 9 bases remained unmatched. CDR3 residues: CAISDGLAQKAGELFF. CDR3 in DNA: TGTGCCATCAGTGACGGACTAGCACAGAAAGCCGGGGAGCTGTTTTTT.

Many counts were recorded for this clonotype. This sequence joins TRBV28 and TRBJ2-7; 7 bases line up with TRBD2. V trimming: 6 bases; J trimming: 7 bases; junction bases outside the gene matches: 9. The CDR3 extends over 13 amino acids. Germline values: CDR1 MDHEN, CDR2 SYDVKM. The CDR3 DNA is TGTGCCAGCAGGGGCGCGGGAGTGTGGGAGCAGTACTTC. Protein: CASRGAGVWEQYF.

This clonotype was detected once. The chain is built from TRBV11-2 and TRBJ2-7; D is perhaps TRBD1 (7 bases). Germline CDR1 SGHAT, CDR2 FQNNGV. V lost 5 bases to trimming and J lost 9 bases, with 17 bases between them. The CDR3 is 13 residues long. The CDR3 DNA is TGTGCCAGCAGCCAGGAGGGGGCATTGCGGCAGTACTTC. Amino acids: CASSQEGALRQYF.

Only a few counts were recorded for this clonotype. This may come from a read error, since a much larger clone is one base off. The chain has TRBV4-1 and TRBJ2-7; TRBD2 is a possible D gene (6 bases). This CDR3 has 13 amino acids. In germline, CDR1 is MGHRA, CDR2 YSYEKL. The CDR3 coding sequence is TGCGCCAACAGCCTTCCAGGCGGGAACGAGCAGTACTTC. Its protein product is CANSLPGGNEQYF.

Concerning this clonotype: With a much larger clone just one base away, this may be a read error. The CDR3 does not close with the conserved phenylalanine or tryptophan, likely indicating a read error. V is TRBV30 and J is TRBJ1-2; D not certain. Germline CDR1 and CDR2: GTSNPN and SVGIG (reference sequence). The CDR3 has 14 amino acids. V lost 2 bases and J 4 bases, leaving 14 bases between the germline ends. CDR3 protein: CAWSNNGGGYGYTL. The CDR3 nucleotides read TGTGCCTGGAGTAATAATGGCGGTGGCTATGGCTACACCCTC.

This clonotype was observed a few times. V is TRBV11-2 and J is TRBJ2-2, with 7 bases matching TRBD1. This CDR3 region has 15 residues. J gave up 6 bases and V 5 bases, and 9 bases lay outside the gene matches. In germline, CDR1 is SGHAT, CDR2 FQNNGV. CDR3 coding DNA: TGTGCCAGCAGCGTGCAGGGGGTAGTACCCGGGGAGCTGTTTTTT. This encodes CASSVQGVVPGELFF.

A word on this clonotype: A much more abundant neighbour one base away suggests this may be a read error. This chain joins TRBV25-1 and TRBJ2-7, with 12 bases lining up with TRBD1. The germline CDR1 and CDR2 sequences are MGHDK and SYGVNS. Trimming at V came to 4 bases and at J to 6 bases, leaving 4 bases not matched to a gene. The CDR3 covers 14 residues. The CDR3 DNA reads as TGTGCCAGCAGTGGGGGGACAGGGGGCCCCGAGCAGTACTTC. Translating gives CASSGGTGGPEQYF.

The chain has TRBV6-1 and TRBJ1-5, with 8 bases that match TRBD1. Germline CDR1 MNHNS, CDR2 SASEGT. The junction had 5 bases not matched to a gene; V was cut back by 6 bases and J by 7 bases. There are 13 residues in the CDR3. The CDR3 region has the DNA TGTGCCAGCAGCAGACAGGGGCGGCAGCCCCAGCATTTT. Its translation is CASSRQGRQPQHF.

Ten or more counts support this clonotype. The chain employs TRBV6-5 and TRBJ1-3; D is uncertain. Trimming took 0 bases from V and 2 from J, leaving 8 bases between them. Germline CDR1 is MNHEY and CDR2 is SVGAGI. The CDR3 is 15 amino acids. The CDR3: CASSYSDCPGNTIYF. CDR3 in DNA: TGTGCCAGCAGTTACTCCGACTGCCCTGGAAACACCATATATTTT.

Comments on this clonotype: One end of the junction is discordant with germline, which a read error may explain. The chain employs TRBV27 and TRBJ2-7; D possibly uses TRBD1 or TRBD2 (5 bases each). Germline V CDR1 and CDR2: MNHEY, SMNVEV (reference sequence). The CDR3 sequence is 15 residues long. The CDR3 protein is CAGSWGRPYFYEQYF. CDR3 bases: TGTGCCGGCAGTTGGGGACGACCCTACTTCTACGAGCAGTACTTC.